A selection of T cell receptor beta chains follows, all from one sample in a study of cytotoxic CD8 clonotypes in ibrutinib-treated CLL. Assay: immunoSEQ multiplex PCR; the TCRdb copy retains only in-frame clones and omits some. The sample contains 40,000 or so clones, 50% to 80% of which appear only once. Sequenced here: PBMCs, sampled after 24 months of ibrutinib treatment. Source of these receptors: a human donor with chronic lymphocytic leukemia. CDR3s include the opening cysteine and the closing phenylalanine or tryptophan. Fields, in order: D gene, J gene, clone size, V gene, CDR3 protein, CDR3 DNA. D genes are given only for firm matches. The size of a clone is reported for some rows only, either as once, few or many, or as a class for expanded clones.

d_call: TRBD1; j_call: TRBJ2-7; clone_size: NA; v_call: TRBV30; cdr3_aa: CAWSGGWGQVDNEQYF; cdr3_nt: TGTGCCTGGAGTGGGGGATGGGGACAGGTGGATAACGAGCAGTACTTC
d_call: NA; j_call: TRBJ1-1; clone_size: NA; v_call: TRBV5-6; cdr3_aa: CASRLQGEAFF; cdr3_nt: TGTGCCAGCAGATTACAGGGTGAAGCTTTCTTT
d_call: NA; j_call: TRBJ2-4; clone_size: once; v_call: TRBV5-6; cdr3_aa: CASSSSLLAKNIQYF; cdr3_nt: TGTGCCAGCAGCTCTTCCCTACTAGCCAAAAACATTCAGTACTTC
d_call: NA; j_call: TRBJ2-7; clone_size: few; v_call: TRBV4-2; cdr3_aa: CASSQDRGHGYEQYF; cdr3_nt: TGTGCCAGCAGCCAAGATCGCGGACACGGATACGAGCAGTACTTC
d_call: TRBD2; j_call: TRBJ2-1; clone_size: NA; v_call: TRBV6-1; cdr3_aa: CASIDQGRGGEQFF; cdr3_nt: TGTGCCAGCATAGACCAAGGGAGGGGTGGTGAGCAGTTCTTC
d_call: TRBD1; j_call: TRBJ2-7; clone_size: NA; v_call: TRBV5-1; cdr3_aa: CASSLRTGAYEQYF; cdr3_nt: TGCGCCAGCAGCCTACGGACAGGAGCCTACGAGCAGTACTTC
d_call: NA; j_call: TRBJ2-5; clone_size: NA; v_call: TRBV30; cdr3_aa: CAWSVALLETQYF; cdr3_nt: TGTGCCTGGAGTGTAGCCCTTTTAGAGACCCAGTACTTC
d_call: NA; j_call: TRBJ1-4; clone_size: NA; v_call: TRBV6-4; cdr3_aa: CASSPHVWANEKLFF; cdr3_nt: TGTGCCAGCAGTCCCCATGTTTGGGCTAATGAAAAACTGTTTTTT
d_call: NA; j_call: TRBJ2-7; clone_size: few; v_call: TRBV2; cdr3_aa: CASSGKISGWGYEQYF; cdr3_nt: TGTGCCAGCAGTGGTAAGATATCTGGATGGGGGTACGAGCAGTACTTC
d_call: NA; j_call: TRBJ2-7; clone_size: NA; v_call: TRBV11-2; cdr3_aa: CASSLGYPAGEQYF; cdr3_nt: TGTGCCAGCAGCTTAGGTTACCCCGCCGGAGAGCAGTACTTC
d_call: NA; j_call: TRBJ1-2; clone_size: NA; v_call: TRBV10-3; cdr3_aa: CAISESLNSGTYGYTF; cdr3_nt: TGTGCCATCAGTGAGTCCTTAAATTCAGGGACCTATGGCTACACCTTC
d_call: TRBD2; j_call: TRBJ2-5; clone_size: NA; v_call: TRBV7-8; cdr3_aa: CASSLEAGKGGKTQYF; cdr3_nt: TGTGCCAGCAGCTTAGAAGCGGGGAAGGGTGGAAAGACCCAGTACTTC
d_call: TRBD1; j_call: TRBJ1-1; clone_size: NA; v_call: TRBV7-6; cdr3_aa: CASSPRWTGSTEAFF; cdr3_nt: TGTGCCAGCAGCCCCCGATGGACAGGGTCCACTGAAGCTTTCTTT
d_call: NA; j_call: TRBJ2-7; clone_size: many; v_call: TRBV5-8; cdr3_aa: CASTAQKGRSEQYF; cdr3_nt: TGTGCCAGCACCGCACAGAAGGGACGTTCCGAGCAGTACTTC
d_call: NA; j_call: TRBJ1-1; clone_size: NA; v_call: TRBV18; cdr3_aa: CASSPSGSSTGPFF; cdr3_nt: TGTGCCAGCTCACCATCGGGCAGTTCGACAGGTCCTTTCTTT
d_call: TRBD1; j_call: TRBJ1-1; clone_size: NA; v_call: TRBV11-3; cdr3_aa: CASSETGAVTEAFF; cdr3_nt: TGTGCCAGCAGTGAGACAGGGGCGGTCACTGAAGCTTTCTTT
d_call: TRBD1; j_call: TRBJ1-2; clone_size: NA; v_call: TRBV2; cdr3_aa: CASSADRGDYGYTF; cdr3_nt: TGTGCCAGCAGTGCGGACAGGGGAGACTATGGCTACACCTTC
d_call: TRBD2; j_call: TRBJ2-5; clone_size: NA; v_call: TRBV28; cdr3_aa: CASTGGAQETQYF; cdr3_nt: TGTGCCAGCACCGGGGGGGCCCAAGAGACCCAGTACTTC
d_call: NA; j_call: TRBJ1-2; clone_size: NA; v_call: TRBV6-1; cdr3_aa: CASSPRTDYGYTF; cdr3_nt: TGTGCCAGCAGTCCTCGGACAGACTATGGCTACACCTTC
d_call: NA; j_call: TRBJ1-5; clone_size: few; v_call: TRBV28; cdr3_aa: CASREQGSNQPQHF; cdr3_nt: TGTGCCAGCAGAGAACAGGGAAGCAATCAGCCCCAGCATTTT
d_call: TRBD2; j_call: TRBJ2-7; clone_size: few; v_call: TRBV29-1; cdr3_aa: CSARHGVGSGSSYEQYF; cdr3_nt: TGCAGCGCTAGGCACGGGGTGGGGAGCGGGAGCTCCTACGAGCAGTACTTC
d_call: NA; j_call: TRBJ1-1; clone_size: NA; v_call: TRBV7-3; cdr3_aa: CASKFTPNTEAFF; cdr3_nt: TGTGCCAGCAAATTCACCCCGAACACTGAAGCTTTCTTT
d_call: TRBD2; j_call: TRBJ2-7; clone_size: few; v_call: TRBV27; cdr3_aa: CASSLSGAGGYEQYF; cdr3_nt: TGTGCCAGCAGTTTATCTGGTGCGGGAGGCTACGAGCAGTACTTC
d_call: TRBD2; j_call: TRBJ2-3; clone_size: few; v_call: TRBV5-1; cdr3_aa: CASRLLAGGTDTQYF; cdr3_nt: TGCGCCAGCCGCCTTTTAGCGGGGGGTACAGATACGCAGTATTTT
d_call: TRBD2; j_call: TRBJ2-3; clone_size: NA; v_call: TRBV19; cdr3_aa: CATLTSGRGNTQYF; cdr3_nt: TGTGCCACCTTGACTAGCGGGAGAGGGAATACGCAGTATTTT
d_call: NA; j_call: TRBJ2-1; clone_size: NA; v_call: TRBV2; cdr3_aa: CASSEARGGNSRALF; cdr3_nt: TGTGCCAGCAGTGAAGCGCGAGGTGGGAACAGCCGGGCTCTCTTC
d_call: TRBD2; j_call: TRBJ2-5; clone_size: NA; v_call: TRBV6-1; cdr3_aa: CASSEAQLAGVETQYF; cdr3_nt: TGTGCCAGCAGTGAAGCGCAACTAGCGGGAGTCGAGACCCAGTACTTC
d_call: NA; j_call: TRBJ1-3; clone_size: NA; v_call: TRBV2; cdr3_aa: CASSEGSGNTIYF; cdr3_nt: TGTGCCAGCAGTGAAGGGAGTGGAAACACCATATATTTT
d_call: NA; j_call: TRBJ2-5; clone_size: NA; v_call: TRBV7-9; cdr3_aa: CASSQNWAETQYF; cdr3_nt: TGTGCCAGCAGCCAAAACTGGGCGGAGACCCAGTACTTC
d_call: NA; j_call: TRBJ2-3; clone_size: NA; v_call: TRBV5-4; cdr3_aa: CASSPGGPWADTQYF; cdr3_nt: TGTGCCAGCAGCCCCGGGGGACCGTGGGCAGATACGCAGTATTTT
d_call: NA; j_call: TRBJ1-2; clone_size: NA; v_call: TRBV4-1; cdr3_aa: CASSHGTRGYGYTF; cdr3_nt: TGCGCCAGCAGCCATGGGACACGAGGGTATGGCTACACCTTC
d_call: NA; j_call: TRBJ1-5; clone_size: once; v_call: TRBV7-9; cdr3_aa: CASSSQGISNQPQHF; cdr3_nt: TGTGCCAGCAGTTCACAGGGTATTAGCAATCAGCCCCAGCATTTT
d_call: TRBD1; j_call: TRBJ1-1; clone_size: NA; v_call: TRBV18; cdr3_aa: CASSPQAGGGTEAFF; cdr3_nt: TGTGCCAGCTCACCACAGGCAGGGGGTGGCACTGAAGCTTTCTTT
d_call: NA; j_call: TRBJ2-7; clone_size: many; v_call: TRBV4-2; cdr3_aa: CASSQVGDGGIYEQYF; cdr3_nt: TGTGCCAGCAGCCAAGTAGGGGACGGAGGGATCTACGAGCAGTACTTC
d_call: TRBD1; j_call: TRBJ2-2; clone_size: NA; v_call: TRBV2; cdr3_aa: CASARDREYGELFF; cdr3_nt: TGTGCCAGCGCCCGGGACAGGGAGTACGGGGAGCTGTTTTTT
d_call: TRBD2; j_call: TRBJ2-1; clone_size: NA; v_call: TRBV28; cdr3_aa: CASSGLAGSSSYNEQFF; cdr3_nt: TGTGCCAGCAGTGGGCTAGCGGGTTCGAGCTCCTACAATGAGCAGTTCTTC
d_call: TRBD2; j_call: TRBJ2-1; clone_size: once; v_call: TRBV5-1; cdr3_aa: CASSSGGGLGGSYNEQFF; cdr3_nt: TGCGCCAGCAGCTCGGGCGGGGGGCTCGGTGGCTCCTACAATGAGCAGTTCTTC
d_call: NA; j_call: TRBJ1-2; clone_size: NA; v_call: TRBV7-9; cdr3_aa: CAGTGTPDNYGYTF; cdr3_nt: TGTGCCGGTACCGGGACACCTGACAACTATGGCTACACCTTC
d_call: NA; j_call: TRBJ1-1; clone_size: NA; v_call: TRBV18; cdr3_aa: CASSPMNTEAFF; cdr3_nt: TGTGCCAGCTCACCAATGAACACTGAAGCTTTCTTT
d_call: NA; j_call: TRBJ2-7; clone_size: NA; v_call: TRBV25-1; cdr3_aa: CASSESRPKGWYEQYF; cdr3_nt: TGTGCCAGCAGTGAATCAAGACCGAAGGGGTGGTACGAGCAGTACTTC
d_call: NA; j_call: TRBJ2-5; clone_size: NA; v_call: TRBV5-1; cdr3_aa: CASSLQGGGQETQYF; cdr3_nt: TGCGCCAGCAGCTTGCAGGGGGGAGGCCAAGAGACCCAGTACTTC
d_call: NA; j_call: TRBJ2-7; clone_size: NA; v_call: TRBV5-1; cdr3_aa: CASSIEDWDVPYEQYF; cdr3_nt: TGCGCCAGCAGCATTGAAGATTGGGACGTGCCCTACGAGCAGTACTTC
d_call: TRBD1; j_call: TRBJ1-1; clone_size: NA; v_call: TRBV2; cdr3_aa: CASGRQGNTEAFF; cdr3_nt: TGTGCCAGCGGTCGACAGGGGAACACTGAAGCTTTCTTT
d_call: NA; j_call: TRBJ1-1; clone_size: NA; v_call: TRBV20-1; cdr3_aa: CSAPSGPKAFF; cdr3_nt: TGCAGTGCCCCCAGCGGGCCGAAGGCTTTCTTT
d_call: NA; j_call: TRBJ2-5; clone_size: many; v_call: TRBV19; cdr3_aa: CASSIEAGGTQYF; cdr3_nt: TGTGCCAGTAGTATAGAGGCTGGAGGGACCCAGTACTTC
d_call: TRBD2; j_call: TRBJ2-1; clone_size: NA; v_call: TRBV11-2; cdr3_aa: CASSLDLPLLAGGPQDEQFF; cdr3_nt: TGTGCCAGCAGCTTAGATCTTCCCCTGCTAGCGGGGGGCCCCCAGGATGAGCAGTTCTTC
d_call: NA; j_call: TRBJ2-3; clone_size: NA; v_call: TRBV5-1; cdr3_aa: CASSLSLAKGTDTQYF; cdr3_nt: TGCGCCAGCAGCTTGTCCCTAGCTAAAGGCACAGATACGCAGTATTTT
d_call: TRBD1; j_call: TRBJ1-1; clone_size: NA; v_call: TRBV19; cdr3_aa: CASRGRDTEAFF; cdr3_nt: TGTGCCAGCAGGGGGCGGGACACTGAAGCTTTCTTT
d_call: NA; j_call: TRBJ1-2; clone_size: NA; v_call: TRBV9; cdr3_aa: CASSVGLDRPTNYGYTF; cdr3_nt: TGTGCCAGCAGCGTAGGACTAGACAGACCGACTAACTATGGCTACACCTTC
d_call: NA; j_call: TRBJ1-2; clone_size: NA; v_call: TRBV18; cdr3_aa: CASSPYRMNRSYGTGYTF; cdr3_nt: TGTGCCAGCTCACCATACCGCATGAACAGGTCCTATGGTACTGGCTACACCTTC
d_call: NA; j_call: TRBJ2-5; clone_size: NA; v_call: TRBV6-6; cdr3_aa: CASSYPGMGETQYF; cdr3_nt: TGTGCCAGCAGTTACCCGGGGATGGGAGAGACCCAGTACTTC